The T cell receptor beta chain described here comes from a study of blood T cell repertoires in COVID-19. Looking at the study overall: Donors in the United States, Italy and Spain gave samples during acute or convalescent COVID-19. T cells, B-cell-depleted T cells, or PBMCs provided the cDNA or gDNA that served as material.

Generated by immunoSEQ multiplex PCR, the TCRdb table keeps only in-frame clones and is missing some. The table lists approximately 220,000 clones, approximately 84% of them singletons, with approximately 8.7% in the top ten. Germline CDR1 and CDR2: LNHDA and SQIVND (reference sequence). Trimming took 5 bases from V and 4 from J, leaving 14 bases between them. CDR3 length: 14 amino acids. This clone has a handful of counts. The sample comprised peripheral blood. This sequence was found in an elderly woman with acute or convalescent COVID-19. The rearrangement joins TRBV19 to TRBJ1-1; perhaps TRBD1 as D (6 bases). In DNA, the CDR3 is TGTGCCAGTAGTTCACAGGGTGAGGGCACTGAAGCTTTCTTT. Translated, it gives CASSSQGEGTEAFF.